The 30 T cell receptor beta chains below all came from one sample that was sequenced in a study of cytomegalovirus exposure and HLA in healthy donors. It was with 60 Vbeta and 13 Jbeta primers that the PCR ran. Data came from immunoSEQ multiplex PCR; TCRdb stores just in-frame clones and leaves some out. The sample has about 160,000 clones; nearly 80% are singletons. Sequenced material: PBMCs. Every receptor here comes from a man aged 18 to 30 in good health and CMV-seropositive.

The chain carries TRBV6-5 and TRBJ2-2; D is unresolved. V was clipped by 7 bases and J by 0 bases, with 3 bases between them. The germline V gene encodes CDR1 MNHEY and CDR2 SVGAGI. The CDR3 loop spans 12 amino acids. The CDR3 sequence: CASTANTGELFF. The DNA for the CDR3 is TGTGCCAGCACCGCGAACACCGGGGAGCTGTTTTTT.

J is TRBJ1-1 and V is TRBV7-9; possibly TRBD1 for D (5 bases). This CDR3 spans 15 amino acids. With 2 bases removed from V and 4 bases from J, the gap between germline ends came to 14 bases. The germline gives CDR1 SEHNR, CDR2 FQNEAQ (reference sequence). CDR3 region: CASSLPSRVSTEAFF. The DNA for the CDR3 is TGTGCCAGCAGCTTACCCAGCAGGGTATCCACTGAAGCTTTCTTT.

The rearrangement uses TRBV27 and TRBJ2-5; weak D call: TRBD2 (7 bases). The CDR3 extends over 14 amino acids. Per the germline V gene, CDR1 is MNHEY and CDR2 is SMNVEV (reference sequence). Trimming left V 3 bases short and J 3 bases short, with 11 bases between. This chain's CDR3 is CASSFRGAEETQYF. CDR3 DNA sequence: TGTGCCAGCAGTTTTCGGGGGGCGGAAGAGACCCAGTACTTC.

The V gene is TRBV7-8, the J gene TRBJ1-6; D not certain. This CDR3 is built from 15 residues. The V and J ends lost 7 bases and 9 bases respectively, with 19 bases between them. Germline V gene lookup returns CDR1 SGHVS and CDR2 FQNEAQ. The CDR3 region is CASTPGAQRSSPLHF. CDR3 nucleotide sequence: TGTGCCAGCACCCCCGGCGCCCAGAGGAGTTCACCCCTCCACTTT.

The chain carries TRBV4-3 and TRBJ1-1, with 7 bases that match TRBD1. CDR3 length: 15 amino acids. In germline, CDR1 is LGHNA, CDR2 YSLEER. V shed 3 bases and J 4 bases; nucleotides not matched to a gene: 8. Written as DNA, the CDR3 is TGCGCCAGCAGCCAGATGGGGACAGCGTCCACTGAAGCTTTCTTT. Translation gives CASSQMGTASTEAFF.

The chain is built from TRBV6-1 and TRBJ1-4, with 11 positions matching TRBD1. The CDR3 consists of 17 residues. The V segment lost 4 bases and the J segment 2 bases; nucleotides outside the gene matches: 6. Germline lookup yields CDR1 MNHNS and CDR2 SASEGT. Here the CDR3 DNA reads TGTGCCAGCAGTGCGGGACAGGGGGATCGCACTAATGAAAAACTGTTTTTT. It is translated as CASSAGQGDRTNEKLFF.

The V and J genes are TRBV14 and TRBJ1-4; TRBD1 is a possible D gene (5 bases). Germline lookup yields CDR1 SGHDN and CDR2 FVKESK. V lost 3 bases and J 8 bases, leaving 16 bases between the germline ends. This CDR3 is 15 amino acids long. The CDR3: CASSHRWGGAEKLFF. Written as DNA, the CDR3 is TGTGCCAGCAGCCACCGGTGGGGCGGGGCGGAAAAACTGTTTTTT.

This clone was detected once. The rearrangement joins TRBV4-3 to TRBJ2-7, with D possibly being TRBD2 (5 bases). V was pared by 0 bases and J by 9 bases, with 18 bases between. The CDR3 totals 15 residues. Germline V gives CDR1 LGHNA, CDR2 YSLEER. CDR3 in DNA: TGCGCCAGCAGCCAAGAGTTAGGTAGGTCCGAGGGGCAGTACTTC. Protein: CASSQELGRSEGQYF.

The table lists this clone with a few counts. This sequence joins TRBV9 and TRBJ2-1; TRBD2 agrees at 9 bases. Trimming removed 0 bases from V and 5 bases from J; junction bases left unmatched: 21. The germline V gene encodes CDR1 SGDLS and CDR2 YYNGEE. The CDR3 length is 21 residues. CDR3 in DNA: TGTGCCAGCAGCGTAGCTACGGGGGGAGCGGGGGGCCCTACCATCGACAATGAGCAGTTCTTC. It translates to CASSVATGGAGGPTIDNEQFF. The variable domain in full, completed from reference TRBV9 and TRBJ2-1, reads DSGVTQTPKHLITATGQRVTLRCSPRSGDLSVYWYQQSLDQGLQFLIQYYNGEERAKGNILERFSAQQFPDLHSELNLSSLELGDSALYFCASSVATGGAGGPTIDNEQFFGPGTRLTVL.

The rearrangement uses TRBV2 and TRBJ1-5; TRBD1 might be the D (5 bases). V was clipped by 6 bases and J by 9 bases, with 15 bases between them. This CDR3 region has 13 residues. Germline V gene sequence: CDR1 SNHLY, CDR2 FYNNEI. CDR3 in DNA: TGTGCCAGCAGACCGACCCAGGGAGGGCCCCAGCATTTT. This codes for CASRPTQGGPQHF.

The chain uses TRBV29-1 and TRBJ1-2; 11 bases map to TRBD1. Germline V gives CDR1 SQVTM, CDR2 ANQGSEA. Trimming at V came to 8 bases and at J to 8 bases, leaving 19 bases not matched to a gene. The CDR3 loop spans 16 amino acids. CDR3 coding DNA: TGCAGCACCACCGGGACAGGGGGATTGTCTACTTCGGGCTACACCTTC. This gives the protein CSTTGTGGLSTSGYTF.

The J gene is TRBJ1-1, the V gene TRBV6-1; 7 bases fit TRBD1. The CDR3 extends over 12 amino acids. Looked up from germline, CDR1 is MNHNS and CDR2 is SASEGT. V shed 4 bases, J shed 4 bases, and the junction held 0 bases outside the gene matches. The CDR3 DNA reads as TGTGCCAGCAGTGCAGGGGGCACTGAAGCTTTCTTT. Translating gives CASSAGGTEAFF.

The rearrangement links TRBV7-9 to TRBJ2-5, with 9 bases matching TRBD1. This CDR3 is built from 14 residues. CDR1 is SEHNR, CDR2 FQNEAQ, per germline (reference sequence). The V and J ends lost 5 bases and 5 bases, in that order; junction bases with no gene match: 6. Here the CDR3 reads CASSHRGLGETQYF. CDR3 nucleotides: TGTGCCAGCAGCCACAGGGGGCTCGGGGAGACCCAGTACTTC.

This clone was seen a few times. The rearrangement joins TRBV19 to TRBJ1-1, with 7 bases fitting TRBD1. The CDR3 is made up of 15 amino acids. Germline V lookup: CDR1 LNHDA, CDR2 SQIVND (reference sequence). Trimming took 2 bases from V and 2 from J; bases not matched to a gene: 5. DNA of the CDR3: TGTGCCAGTAGTATAACAGGGGTAAAAAACACTGAAGCTTTCTTT. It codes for CASSITGVKNTEAFF.

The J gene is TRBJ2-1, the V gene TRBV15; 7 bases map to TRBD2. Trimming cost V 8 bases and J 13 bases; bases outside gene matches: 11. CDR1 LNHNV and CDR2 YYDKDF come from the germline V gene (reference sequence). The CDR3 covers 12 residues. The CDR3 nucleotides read TGTGCCACCGGTCGCGGGAGAGCGTACCAGTTCTTC. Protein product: CATGRGRAYQFF.

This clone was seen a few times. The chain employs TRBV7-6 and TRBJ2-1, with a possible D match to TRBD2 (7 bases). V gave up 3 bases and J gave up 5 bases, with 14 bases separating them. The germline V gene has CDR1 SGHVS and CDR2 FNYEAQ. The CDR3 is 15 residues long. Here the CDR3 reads CASSFWGAGDNEQFF. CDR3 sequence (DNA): TGTGCCAGCAGCTTTTGGGGGGCGGGGGACAATGAGCAGTTCTTC.

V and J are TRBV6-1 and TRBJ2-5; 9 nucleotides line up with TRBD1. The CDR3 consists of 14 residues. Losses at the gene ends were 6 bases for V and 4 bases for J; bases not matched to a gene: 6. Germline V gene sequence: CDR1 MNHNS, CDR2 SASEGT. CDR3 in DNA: TGTGCCAGCAGGGACAGGGGTTTTGGAGAGACCCAGTACTTC. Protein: CASRDRGFGETQYF.

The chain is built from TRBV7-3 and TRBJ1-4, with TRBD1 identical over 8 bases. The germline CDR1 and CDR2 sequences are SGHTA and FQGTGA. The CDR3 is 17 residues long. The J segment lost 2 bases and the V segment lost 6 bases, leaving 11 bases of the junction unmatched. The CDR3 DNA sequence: TGTGCCAGCAGTCTATGGACAGGGATCCCCACTAATGAAAAACTGTTTTTT. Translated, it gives CASSLWTGIPTNEKLFF. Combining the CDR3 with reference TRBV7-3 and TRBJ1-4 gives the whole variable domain GAGVSQTPSNKVTEKGKYVELRCDPISGHTALYWYRQSLGQGPEFLIYFQGTGAADDSGLPNDRFFAVRPEGSVSTLKIQRTERGDSAVYLCASSLWTGIPTNEKLFFGSGTQLSVL.

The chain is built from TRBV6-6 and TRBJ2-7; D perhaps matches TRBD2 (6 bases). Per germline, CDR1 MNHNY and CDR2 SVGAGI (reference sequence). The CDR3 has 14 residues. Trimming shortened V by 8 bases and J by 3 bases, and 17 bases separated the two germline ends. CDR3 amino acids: CASGLTRESYEQYF. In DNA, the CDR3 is TGTGCCAGCGGATTGACTAGAGAAAGCTACGAGCAGTACTTC.

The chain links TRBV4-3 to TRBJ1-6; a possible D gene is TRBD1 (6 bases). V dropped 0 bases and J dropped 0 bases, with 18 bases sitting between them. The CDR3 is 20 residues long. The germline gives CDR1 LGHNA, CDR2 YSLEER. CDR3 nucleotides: TGCGCCAGCAGCCAAGATTCCCCGTTACAGGGTAGCTCCTATAATTCACCCCTCCACTTT. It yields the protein CASSQDSPLQGSSYNSPLHF.

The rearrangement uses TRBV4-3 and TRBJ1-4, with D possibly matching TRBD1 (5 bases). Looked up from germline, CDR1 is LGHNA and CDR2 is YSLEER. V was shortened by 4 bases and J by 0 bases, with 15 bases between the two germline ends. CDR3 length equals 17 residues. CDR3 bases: TGCGCCAGCAGCCCCGGCAGTCAGGGAACAACTAATGAAAAACTGTTTTTT. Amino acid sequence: CASSPGSQGTTNEKLFF.

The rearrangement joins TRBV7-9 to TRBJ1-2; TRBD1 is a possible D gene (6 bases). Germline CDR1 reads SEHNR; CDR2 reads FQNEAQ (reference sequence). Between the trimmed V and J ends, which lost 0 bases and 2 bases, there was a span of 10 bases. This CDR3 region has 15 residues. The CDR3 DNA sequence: TGTGCCAGCAGCTTAGCTCCAGGGGCGAACTATGGCTACACCTTC. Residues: CASSLAPGANYGYTF.

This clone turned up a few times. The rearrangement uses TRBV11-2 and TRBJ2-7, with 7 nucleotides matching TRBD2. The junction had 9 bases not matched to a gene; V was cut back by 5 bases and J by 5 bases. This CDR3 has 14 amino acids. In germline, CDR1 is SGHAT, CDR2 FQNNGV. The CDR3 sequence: CASSPTTGLHEQYF. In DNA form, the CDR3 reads TGTGCCAGCAGCCCAACGACGGGACTACACGAGCAGTACTTC.

CDR3 region: CASTRNANTGELFF. CDR3 nucleotide sequence: TGTGCCAGCACTAGGAACGCGAACACCGGGGAGCTGTTTTTT. This chain uses TRBV6-4 with TRBJ2-2; D remains unclear. From germline, CDR1 is MRHNA and CDR2 SNTAGT. Deletions cut 7 bases from V and 0 bases from J, with 9 bases between. This CDR3 has 14 residues.

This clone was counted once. CDR3 sequence reads: CASSPGENYGYTF. DNA of the CDR3: TGTGCCAGCAGCCCCGGGGAGAACTATGGCTACACCTTC. This chain uses TRBV6-6 with TRBJ1-2, with unresolved D. V shed 6 bases and J shed 2 bases, with 10 bases lying between them. CDR3 length: 13 residues. Germline-derived CDR1 and CDR2 are MNHNY and SVGAGI (reference sequence).

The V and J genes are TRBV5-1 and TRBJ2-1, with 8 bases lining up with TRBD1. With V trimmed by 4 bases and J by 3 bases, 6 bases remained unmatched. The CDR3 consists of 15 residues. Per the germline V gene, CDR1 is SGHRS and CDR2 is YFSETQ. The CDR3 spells CASSPDRGSYNEQFF. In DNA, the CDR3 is TGCGCCAGCAGCCCTGACAGGGGTAGCTACAATGAGCAGTTCTTC.

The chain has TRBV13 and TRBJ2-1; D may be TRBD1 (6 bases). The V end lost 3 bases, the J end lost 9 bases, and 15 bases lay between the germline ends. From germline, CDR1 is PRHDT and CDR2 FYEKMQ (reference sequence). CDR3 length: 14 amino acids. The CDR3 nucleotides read TGTGCCAGCAGCTTCCCAGGGGTCGGCCGTGAGCAGTTCTTC. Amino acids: CASSFPGVGREQFF.

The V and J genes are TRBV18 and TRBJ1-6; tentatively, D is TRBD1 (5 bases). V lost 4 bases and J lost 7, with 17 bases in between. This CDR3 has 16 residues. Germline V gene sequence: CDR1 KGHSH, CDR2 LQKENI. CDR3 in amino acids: CASSLREVGENSPLHF. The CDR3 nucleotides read TGTGCCAGCTCACTCAGGGAAGTGGGTGAGAATTCACCCCTCCACTTT. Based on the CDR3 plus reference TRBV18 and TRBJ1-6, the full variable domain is NAGVMQNPRHLVRRRGQEARLRCSPMKGHSHVYWYRQLPEEGLKFMVYLQKENIIDESGMPKERFSAEFPKEGPSILRIQQVVRGDSAAYFCASSLREVGENSPLHFGNGTRLTVT.

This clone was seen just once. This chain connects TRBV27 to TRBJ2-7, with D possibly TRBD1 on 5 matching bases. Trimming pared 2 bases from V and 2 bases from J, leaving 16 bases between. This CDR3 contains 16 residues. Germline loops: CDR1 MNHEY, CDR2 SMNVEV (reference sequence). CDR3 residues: CASSLDQSGLTYEQYF. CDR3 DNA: TGTGCCAGCAGTTTAGATCAATCAGGGTTAACCTACGAGCAGTACTTC.

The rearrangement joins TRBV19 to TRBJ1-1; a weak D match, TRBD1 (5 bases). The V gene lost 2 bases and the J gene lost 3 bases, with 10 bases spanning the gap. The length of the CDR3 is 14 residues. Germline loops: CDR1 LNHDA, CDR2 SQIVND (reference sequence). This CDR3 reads CASSIQGADTEAFF. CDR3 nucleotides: TGTGCCAGTAGTATACAGGGCGCGGACACTGAAGCTTTCTTT.